This TCR beta chain was obtained from a study of tumor-infiltrating lymphocytes in primary liver carcinoma. From approximately 500 ng total RNA, TCR beta cDNA was generated with a primer in the constant region. Sequencing libraries for TCR beta derived from three nested multiplex PCR rounds that used slightly modified ARM-PCR. Forward primers for TRBV1-TRBV30 and a C-beta reverse primer served the first two PCR rounds, at about 10 cycles each. TCRdb fed the multiplex PCR reads into MiXCR, producing one record per CDR3 protein. The sample records some 180,000 distinct CDR3 sequences, about 60% being singletons. The CDR3 has 15 residues. Trimming cost V 6 bases and J 5 bases; bases outside gene matches: 7. For blood RNA, unsorted whole blood served as the source, and germline DNA was extracted too. Roughly 4 milliliters of peripheral blood were drawn preoperatively.

V gene TRBV12-3 or TRBV12-4 combines with J gene TRBJ2-3; TRBD2 aligns across 11 bases. What was sequenced was peripheral blood. This clonotype was sampled from a middle-aged man with primary liver carcinoma and hepatitis B virus infection. Here the CDR3 reads CASSRVGTSGDTQYF. The CDR3 DNA reads as TGTGCCAGCAGCAGGGTAGGGACTAGCGGAGATACGCAGTATTTT.